Listed below are T cell receptor beta chains from one sample, sequenced in a study of shared clonotypes between healthy human individuals. Sequenced by immunoSEQ multiplex PCR; TCRdb stores in-frame clones only, minus some. The sample lists about 700,000 clones, around 92% occurring once. Sequencing was carried out using naive CD8+ T cells sorted from blood. Receptors were obtained from a young man in good health. CDR3s include the opening cysteine and the closing phenylalanine or tryptophan. Each record gives: D gene, clone size, J gene, V gene, CDR3 protein, CDR3 DNA. A D gene is named only where the DNA matches it firmly. Clone size is stated in some rows and not others, as once, few, many or a class when expanded.

D: -
size: -
J: TRBJ1-2
V: TRBV5-4
CDR3: CASSTFEGRIYGYTF
DNA: TGTGCCAGCAGCACATTCGAGGGTCGGATCTATGGCTACACCTTC

D: -
size: -
J: TRBJ2-1
V: TRBV10-2
CDR3: CASSGLIDQRVDNEQFF
DNA: TGCGCCAGCAGTGGATTGATCGACCAGAGGGTCGACAATGAGCAGTTCTTC

D: -
size: few
J: TRBJ2-7
V: TRBV4-1
CDR3: CASSQGAYPGEQYF
DNA: TGCGCCAGCAGCCAAGGCGCCTACCCGGGGGAGCAGTACTTC

D: -
size: -
J: TRBJ2-1
V: TRBV6-4
CDR3: CASSLYYSGAEQFF
DNA: TGTGCCAGCAGTCTATATTATTCCGGGGCTGAGCAGTTCTTC

D: TRBD2
size: -
J: TRBJ2-1
V: TRBV10-2
CDR3: CASSDWTRGSYNEQFF
DNA: TGCGCCAGCAGTGACTGGACTAGAGGCTCCTACAATGAGCAGTTCTTC

D: -
size: -
J: TRBJ1-2
V: TRBV5-4
CDR3: CASSARSFYGYTF
DNA: TGTGCCAGCAGCGCCAGAAGTTTCTATGGCTACACCTTC

D: -
size: -
J: TRBJ2-5
V: TRBV10-3
CDR3: CAISESGSQETQYF
DNA: TGTGCCATCAGTGAGTCTGGGAGCCAAGAGACCCAGTACTTC

D: -
size: -
J: TRBJ2-1
V: TRBV7-6
CDR3: CASSLDGGSYNEQFF
DNA: TGTGCCAGCAGCTTAGATGGGGGCTCCTACAATGAGCAGTTCTTC

D: TRBD2
size: -
J: TRBJ2-3
V: TRBV9
CDR3: CASSEYGSSSGNTDTQYF
DNA: TGTGCCAGCAGCGAGTATGGATCTTCTAGCGGGAACACAGATACGCAGTATTTT

D: -
size: -
J: TRBJ1-1
V: TRBV27
CDR3: CASSSVDRMNTEAFF
DNA: TGTGCCAGCAGTTCTGTCGACAGAATGAACACTGAAGCTTTCTTT

D: -
size: -
J: TRBJ2-7
V: TRBV28
CDR3: CASSLQVGFDEQYF
DNA: TGTGCCAGCAGTTTACAGGTAGGGTTCGACGAGCAGTACTTC

D: TRBD2
size: -
J: TRBJ2-1
V: TRBV7-2
CDR3: CASSSTSGEYNEQFF
DNA: TGTGCCAGCAGCTCGACTAGCGGGGAATACAATGAGCAGTTCTTC

D: TRBD1
size: -
J: TRBJ2-7
V: TRBV4-1
CDR3: CASSHDGQGGLGEQYF
DNA: TGCGCCAGCAGCCACGACGGACAGGGCGGGTTGGGCGAGCAGTACTTC

D: TRBD2
size: -
J: TRBJ2-2
V: TRBV11-2
CDR3: CASSLKPGLAVNTGELFF
DNA: TGTGCCAGCAGCTTAAAACCGGGACTAGCGGTAAACACCGGGGAGCTGTTTTTT

D: TRBD1
size: -
J: TRBJ1-2
V: TRBV4-1
CDR3: CASSQDESGQTQASF
DNA: TGCGCCAGCAGCCAAGATGAGTCGGGACAGACCCAAGCCTCCTTC

D: -
size: -
J: TRBJ2-5
V: TRBV5-1
CDR3: CASSLEGRETQYF
DNA: TGCGCCAGCAGCTTGGAGGGGAGAGAGACCCAGTACTTC

D: TRBD2
size: -
J: TRBJ2-7
V: TRBV13
CDR3: CASSPGLAVYEQYF
DNA: TGTGCCAGCAGCCCGGGACTAGCGGTGTACGAGCAGTACTTC

D: -
size: -
J: TRBJ2-7
V: TRBV7-8
CDR3: CASSLRSLSYEQYF
DNA: TGTGCCAGCAGCTTACGGTCTCTCTCCTACGAGCAGTACTTC

D: -
size: -
J: TRBJ2-5
V: TRBV7-2
CDR3: CASSLESGTQETQYF
DNA: TGTGCCAGCAGCTTAGAGTCAGGAACTCAAGAGACCCAGTACTTC

D: TRBD2
size: -
J: TRBJ2-3
V: TRBV9
CDR3: CASSAEGLAGVDTQYF
DNA: TGTGCCAGCAGCGCCGAGGGACTAGCGGGAGTAGATACGCAGTATTTT

D: TRBD2
size: -
J: TRBJ2-1
V: TRBV27
CDR3: CASTVYRAGGIGEQFF
DNA: TGTGCCAGCACAGTTTATCGAGCGGGAGGGATTGGTGAGCAGTTCTTC

D: -
size: -
J: TRBJ1-5
V: TRBV5-5
CDR3: CASSPQGRNNQPQHF
DNA: TGTGCCAGCAGCCCCCAGGGGCGGAACAATCAGCCCCAGCATTTT

D: -
size: -
J: TRBJ2-3
V: TRBV21-1
CDR3: CASSTPSAGPQTDTQYF
DNA: TGTGCCAGCAGCACCCCCTCGGCCGGGCCTCAGACAGATACGCAGTATTTT

D: TRBD2
size: -
J: TRBJ2-4
V: TRBV18
CDR3: CASSPLGGRAGGIQYF
DNA: TGTGCCAGCTCACCACTCGGCGGGAGGGCCGGTGGCATTCAGTACTTC

D: -
size: once
J: TRBJ2-7
V: TRBV2
CDR3: CASTGAYEQYF
DNA: TGTGCCAGCACCGGGGCCTACGAGCAGTACTTC

D: TRBD1
size: -
J: TRBJ1-4
V: TRBV28
CDR3: CASSDGQGSSNEKLFF
DNA: TGTGCCAGCAGTGATGGACAGGGGTCTAGTAATGAAAAACTGTTTTTT

D: -
size: -
J: TRBJ1-5
V: TRBV6-6
CDR3: CASSYVGRSNQPQHF
DNA: TGTGCCAGCAGTTACGTAGGGCGTAGCAATCAGCCCCAGCATTTT